These 21 T cell receptor beta chains came from one sample sequenced in a study of T cells in localized non-small cell lung cancer. TCRdb's copy holds only in-frame clones and misses some; the assay was immunoSEQ multiplex PCR. The repertoire has approximately 150,000 clones, more than 70% of them found once; the top ten carry approximately 1.5%. Sequencing was performed on peripheral blood, taken before any cancer treatment. These receptors originate from a female donor older than 55 with stage I lung adenocarcinoma.

This chain joins TRBV28 and TRBJ1-2; 10 nucleotides match TRBD1. The V gene's germline CDR1 is MDHEN and CDR2 SYDVKM. V lost 5 bases, J lost 6 bases, and 18 bases stayed unmatched. This CDR3 has 18 residues. Written as DNA, the CDR3 is TGTGCCAGCAGTACGAAATACAAAACCGGGACAGGGGCGGATGGCTACACCTTC. This translates into CASSTKYKTGTGADGYTF.

V and J are TRBV5-6 and TRBJ2-1; 7 nucleotides match TRBD2. CDR1 SGHDT and CDR2 YYEEEE come from the germline V gene. This CDR3 spans 14 amino acids. Germline trimming cut 2 bases from V and 7 bases from J; bases unmatched to any gene: 6. The CDR3 reads CASSFMGGPNEQFF. The CDR3 DNA reads TGTGCCAGCAGCTTTATGGGAGGGCCAAATGAGCAGTTCTTC.

This rearrangement joins TRBV29-1 to TRBJ1-2; 7 bases align to TRBD1. J gave up 4 bases and V 6 bases, and 8 bases lay outside the gene matches. CDR1 and CDR2 from the germline V gene are SQVTM and ANQGSEA. The CDR3 contains 13 residues. DNA for the CDR3: TGCAGCGTCCTTGACAGGGATTCCTATGGCTACACCTTC. Encoded protein: CSVLDRDSYGYTF.

The chain combines TRBV11-2 with TRBJ2-1; 9 bases are shared with TRBD2. With V trimmed by 0 bases and J by 9 bases, 6 bases remained unmatched. The CDR3 has 15 residues. CDR1 and CDR2 (germline): SGHAT, FQNNGV. Here the CDR3 DNA reads TGTGCCAGCAGCTTAGATCCTAGCGGGAACGGTGAGCAGTTCTTC. This codes for CASSLDPSGNGEQFF. Supplemented by reference TRBV11-2 and TRBJ2-1, the full variable domain reads EAGVAQSPRYKIIEKRQSVAFWCNPISGHATLYWYQQILGQGPKLLIQFQNNGVVDDSQLPKDRFSAERLKGVDSTLKIQPAKLEDSAVYLCASSLDPSGNGEQFFGPGTRLTVL.

This sequence joins TRBV29-1 and TRBJ2-7, with 7 bases lining up with TRBD2. CDR1 is SQVTM, CDR2 ANQGSEA, per germline. The CDR3 runs 12 residues. V lost 7 bases and J lost 2; bases outside the gene matches: 5. Written as DNA, the CDR3 is TGCAGCGCCCTCCGGGGGGCCTACGAGCAGTACTTC. This codes for CSALRGAYEQYF.

The V gene is TRBV5-1, the J gene TRBJ2-5; no clear D gene. Germline V gives CDR1 SGHRS, CDR2 YFSETQ. The length of the CDR3 is 13 residues. V shed 1 base and J shed 5 bases, with 9 bases lying between them. The CDR3 bases are TGCGCCAGCAGCTTGTCGTCATCCGAGACCCAGTACTTC. Amino acids: CASSLSSSETQYF.

This clone has a handful of counts. The CDR3 loop is CASSFSKWTEAFF. Written as DNA, the CDR3 is TGTGCCAGCAGCTTTTCAAAATGGACTGAAGCTTTCTTT. The chain is built from TRBV11-3 and TRBJ1-1; D not resolved. Germline V gene lookup returns CDR1 SGHNT and CDR2 YENEEA. V dropped 3 bases and J dropped 5 bases, with 10 bases sitting between them. The CDR3 runs to 13 residues.

V is TRBV28 and J is TRBJ2-1; TRBD2 matches 9 bases. The germline gives CDR1 MDHEN, CDR2 SYDVKM. The CDR3 is 15 residues long. The ends lost 6 bases at V and 8 bases at J; junction bases unmatched: 11. The CDR3 sequence: CASSPGGGRVDEQFF. CDR3 coding DNA: TGTGCCAGCAGCCCTGGAGGCGGGAGGGTAGATGAGCAGTTCTTC.

The sample holds one count of this clone. The chain combines TRBV5-1 with TRBJ2-5, with 7 bases aligning to TRBD2. CDR1 SGHRS and CDR2 YFSETQ come from the germline V gene. The CDR3 loop spans 15 amino acids. V shed 2 bases and J 5 bases; nucleotides not matched to a gene: 9. DNA for the CDR3: TGCGCCAGCAGCTTTGGCGGGAGTGGGGGTGAGACCCAGTACTTC. It codes for CASSFGGSGGETQYF.

Here the CDR3 DNA reads TGTGCCATCAGCGTGGGTGGAGTGGAGACCCAGTACTTC. Protein: CAISVGGVETQYF. The J gene is TRBJ2-5, the V gene TRBV10-3; D unclear. This CDR3 is built from 13 residues. Germline V gene data show CDR1 as ENHRY and CDR2 as SYGVKD. V gave up 6 bases and J gave up 5 bases, with 13 bases separating them.

V and J are TRBV7-6 and TRBJ2-7, with D possibly being TRBD2 (6 bases). Trimming pared 6 bases from V and 6 bases from J, leaving 24 bases between. CDR3 length equals 16 residues. Germline loops: CDR1 SGHVS, CDR2 FNYEAQ. CDR3 nucleotide sequence: TGTGCCAGCAGTAACGAGGTGCGACTAGATATTTCCGAGCAGTACTTC. Protein sequence: CASSNEVRLDISEQYF.

This clone appeared a single time. The J gene is TRBJ2-1, the V gene TRBV5-1, with 9 bases aligning to TRBD2. The J segment lost 0 bases and the V segment lost 0 bases, leaving 7 bases of the junction unmatched. The CDR3 loop spans 18 amino acids. Germline V gene lookup returns CDR1 SGHRS and CDR2 YFSETQ. CDR3 DNA sequence: TGCGCCAGCAGCTTGGGCGGGAGGGCCAGAAGCTCCTACAATGAGCAGTTCTTC. Its protein is CASSLGGRARSSYNEQFF.

J is TRBJ2-2 and V is TRBV19, with a possible D match to TRBD2 (5 bases). This CDR3 is 12 amino acids long. Germline CDR1 is LNHDA and CDR2 is SQIVND (reference sequence). Trimming took 8 bases from V and 7 from J, leaving 11 bases between them. The CDR3 DNA follows: TGTGCCAGTGGGGTCGAGGGCGGGGAGCTGTTTTTT. It specifies CASGVEGGELFF.

Remarks on this clone: The sample contains more than one DNA sequence encoding this CDR3. This chain links TRBV2 with TRBJ2-5, with a possible D match to TRBD2 (5 bases). The V gene lost 6 bases and the J gene lost 1 base, with 6 bases spanning the gap. CDR3 length: 12 residues. From germline, CDR1 is SNHLY and CDR2 FYNNEI. In DNA form, the CDR3 reads TGTGCCAGCAGGGGAGCCCAAGAGACCCAGTACTTC. It codes for CASRGAQETQYF.

This chain connects TRBV7-3 to TRBJ2-3; TRBD2 matches 7 bases. CDR3 size: 13 residues. CDR1 and CDR2 (germline): SGHTA, FQGTGA. The V and J ends lost 2 bases and 5 bases, in that order; junction bases with no gene match: 1. The chain's CDR3 is CASSLLAGDTQYF. The CDR3 DNA is TGTGCCAGCAGCTTATTAGCGGGAGATACGCAGTATTTT.

Comment on this clone: Its ends do not fully match the called genes, so a read error is possible. The chain carries TRBV6-1 and TRBJ2-1, with 7 bases identical to TRBD2. CDR1 MNHNS and CDR2 SASEGT come from the germline V gene. The CDR3 length is 17 residues. The CDR3 sequence: CASSEFSGGSSHNEQFF. The CDR3 region has the DNA TGTGCCAGCAGTGAATTTTCGGGCGGGAGCTCCCACAATGAGCAGTTCTTC.

This clone was seen once. The J gene is TRBJ2-7, the V gene TRBV6-1; 13 positions match TRBD2. V shed 6 bases and J 5 bases; nucleotides not matched to a gene: 1. The CDR3 is 13 amino acids. Per germline, CDR1 MNHNS and CDR2 SASEGT. The CDR3 region has the DNA TGTGCCAGCAGACTAGCGGGAGGGCACGAGCAGTACTTC. It yields the protein CASRLAGGHEQYF.

The gene calls are TRBV6-6 and TRBJ2-7; 9 positions agree with TRBD1. Germline V gene lookup returns CDR1 MNHNY and CDR2 SVGAGI (reference sequence). V lost 5 bases and J lost 2; bases outside the gene matches: 7. This CDR3 region has 15 residues. The DNA for the CDR3 is TGTGCCAGCAGTGACGGGACAGGGAGCACCTACGAGCAGTACTTC. It translates to CASSDGTGSTYEQYF.

The CDR3 DNA sequence: TGCGCCAGCAGCTTGCCAGCGGATAACTATGGCTACACCTTC. It specifies CASSLPADNYGYTF. This chain joins TRBV5-1 and TRBJ1-2, with unresolved D. CDR1 is SGHRS, CDR2 YFSETQ, per germline. Deletions cut 1 base from V and 1 base from J, with 8 bases between. The CDR3 has 14 residues.

The rearrangement links TRBV16 to TRBJ2-1; D might be TRBD1 or TRBD2, each matching 6 bases. V was shortened by 3 bases and J by 7 bases, with 10 bases between the two germline ends. Germline loops: CDR1 KGHSY, CDR2 FQNENV. The length of the CDR3 is 13 residues. The CDR3 nucleotides read TGTGCCAGCAGCCACCTAGGGGGGAATGAGCAGTTCTTC. This encodes CASSHLGGNEQFF.

This chain connects TRBV11-2 to TRBJ2-1, with D maybe TRBD1 (6 bases). The germline gives CDR1 SGHAT, CDR2 FQNNGV. The CDR3 is 15 amino acids. Trimming took 0 bases from V and 3 from J, leaving 9 bases between them. The CDR3 DNA reads as TGTGCCAGCAGCTTAGATGGGGGCGGCTACAATGAGCAGTTCTTC. Translated, it gives CASSLDGGGYNEQFF.